This record looks at one T cell receptor (beta chain) sequence and its context. Its specificity is not known. V lost 5 bases and J lost 3; bases outside the gene matches: 7. Germline V gives CDR1 SEHNR, CDR2 FQNEAQ (reference sequence). The CDR3 runs to 15 residues. The data are from a study of T cells in localized non-small cell lung cancer. Clones were sequenced by immunoSEQ multiplex PCR, and TCRdb holds only the in-frame ones, with some missing. The table has around 140,000 clones, 89% seen once. Findings and limits, study-wide: Uninvolved adjacent lung showed the highest T cell clonality, exceeding tumor. Adjacent lung tissue had a median around 57 of the top 100 clones found in the tumor. Elevated circulating T cell density in blood was associated with longer overall survival. Because sequencing included only one region (of the tumor), heterogeneity remains possible.

This TCR was recovered from an older female donor with stage I lung adenocarcinoma. This specimen was peripheral blood, taken before any cancer treatment. This chain uses TRBV7-9 with TRBJ1-3; 7 bases fit TRBD1. The CDR3 here is CASSRDRVGGNTIYF. The CDR3 DNA reads TGTGCCAGCAGCCGTGACAGGGTTGGTGGAAACACCATATATTTT.